This T cell receptor (beta chain) stems from a study of T-cell memory formation after mild COVID-19. TCRdb analysed the 5' RACE reads with MiXCR anew, one entry per CDR3 protein. The sample lists a few hundred thousand distinct CDR3 sequences, roughly 19% seen once, with 21% in the top ten. The sample taken for sequencing was PBMCs or a T cell subset sorted from them (not recorded which). This clonotype was sampled from a man aged 18 to 35 who had mild COVID-19 (a few samples of this study predate the infection). Cell type and time point are not known.

For the CDR3, the DNA is TGTGCCAGCTCACCACCGACGACAGGCATCACAGATACGCAGTATTTT. It is translated as CASSPPTTGITDTQYF. This chain joins TRBV18 and TRBJ2-3; D might be TRBD1 (6 bases). The CDR3 is 16 amino acids. Trimming shortened V by 0 bases and J by 2 bases, and 12 bases separated the two germline ends. Germline V CDR1 and CDR2: KGHSH, LQKENI.